A selection of T cell receptor beta chains follows, all from one sample in a study of T cell responses to AZD1222 COVID-19 vaccine. This table comes from immunoSEQ multiplex PCR, and its TCRdb copy is limited to in-frame clones, with some not included. The sample has about 83,000 clones, approximately 85% seen once. Sample: peripheral blood, taken on day 0 of AZD1222 vaccination. These receptors all stem from an adult in good health. Both conserved end residues are part of each CDR3. A D gene is named only where the DNA matches it firmly. The size field is filled for only some rows; it gives once, few, many or a size class.

D gene	V gene	J gene	clone size	CDR3 protein	CDR3 DNA
TRBD2	TRBV11-2	TRBJ2-2	few	CASSLRTSGGLNTGELFF	TGTGCCAGCAGCCTCAGGACTAGCGGGGGATTGAACACCGGGGAGCTGTTTTTT
.	TRBV2	TRBJ1-3	.	CASKGQARGSGNTIYF	TGTGCCAGCAAGGGCCAAGCTCGGGGCTCTGGAAACACCATATATTTT
TRBD2	TRBV9	TRBJ2-7	.	CASSAGTSGSRSYEQYF	TGTGCCAGCAGCGCCGGGACTAGCGGGAGTAGATCCTACGAGCAGTACTTC
TRBD1	TRBV6-5	TRBJ1-4	once	CASSTRGRDNEKLFF	TGTGCCAGCAGTACCAGGGGGCGCGATAATGAAAAACTGTTTTTT
.	TRBV10-3	TRBJ2-1	.	CAISEAPGEQFF	TGTGCCATCAGTGAGGCCCCCGGCGAGCAGTTCTTC
.	TRBV2	TRBJ2-2	.	CASSYTDTGELFF	TGTGCCAGCAGTTATACTGACACCGGGGAGCTGTTTTTT
TRBD1	TRBV7-2	TRBJ1-2	.	CASSLGQGFTF	TGTGCCAGCAGCTTGGGACAGGGGTTCACCTTC
TRBD2	TRBV12-3/TRBV12-4	TRBJ2-7	once	CASSSGNYEQYF	TGTGCCAGCAGTAGCGGGAACTACGAGCAGTACTTC
TRBD1	TRBV18	TRBJ2-1	.	CASVDRGPDNEQFF	TGTGCCAGCGTGGACAGGGGGCCCGATAATGAGCAGTTCTTC
.	TRBV2	TRBJ2-2	.	CASTTRANTGELFF	TGTGCCAGCACAACACGCGCGAACACCGGGGAGCTGTTTTTT
.	TRBV7-9	TRBJ2-1	.	CASSLVEQFF	TGTGCCAGCAGCTTAGTTGAGCAGTTCTTC
.	TRBV3-1/TRBV3-2	TRBJ2-3	few	CASSQSGIVADTQYF	TGTGCCAGCAGCCAGAGTGGGATTGTCGCAGATACGCAGTATTTT
.	TRBV19	TRBJ1-1	.	CASSRAGTTEAFF	TGTGCCAGTAGTAGGGCAGGGACCACTGAAGCTTTCTTT
TRBD2	TRBV29-1	TRBJ2-3	.	CSVAELTGLAGQDTQYF	TGCAGCGTGGCTGAGCTGACGGGACTAGCGGGGCAAGATACGCAGTATTTT
.	TRBV2	TRBJ2-7	.	CASSVTFWDSSYEQYF	TGTGCCAGCAGTGTTACCTTTTGGGATAGCTCCTACGAGCAGTACTTC
TRBD2	TRBV29-1	TRBJ2-3	.	CSASGGTDTQYF	TGCAGCGCCTCGGGGGGTACAGATACGCAGTATTTT
TRBD2	TRBV3-1/TRBV3-2	TRBJ2-3	.	CASSTRLAGGTDTQYF	TGTGCCAGCAGCACTCGACTAGCGGGGGGAACAGATACGCAGTATTTT
.	TRBV19	TRBJ1-5	.	CASSIVPSGLGQPQHF	TGTGCCAGTAGTATAGTACCCTCAGGGCTGGGGCAGCCCCAGCATTTT
.	TRBV19	TRBJ1-1	.	CASSINRGTEAFF	TGTGCCAGTAGTATCAATAGGGGTACTGAAGCTTTCTTT
TRBD1	TRBV5-6	TRBJ1-5	once	CASSLGGQGFNQPQHF	TGTGCCAGCAGCTTGGGGGGACAGGGCTTCAATCAGCCCCAGCATTTT
.	TRBV10-2	TRBJ1-2	.	CASSGDIYYGYTF	TGCGCCAGCAGTGGTGACATATACTATGGCTACACCTTC
.	TRBV7-3	TRBJ2-3	.	CASSLRGRADTQYF	TGTGCCAGCAGCTTAAGGGGACGGGCAGATACGCAGTATTTT
TRBD2	TRBV24-1	TRBJ2-1	.	CATSEAGVWNEQFF	TGTGCCACCAGTGAAGCGGGAGTCTGGAATGAGCAGTTCTTC
TRBD2	TRBV5-5	TRBJ2-3	.	CASSKGLAGDIDTQYF	TGTGCCAGCAGCAAGGGACTAGCGGGAGACATAGATACGCAGTATTTT
TRBD1	TRBV19	TRBJ1-5	.	CASLAPGGGNQPQHF	TGTGCCAGCCTCGCCCCAGGGGGCGGCAATCAGCCCCAGCATTTT
TRBD2	TRBV5-4	TRBJ2-1	once	CASSLGSSGSNEQFF	TGTGCCAGCAGCTTGGGGTCTAGCGGGAGTAATGAGCAGTTCTTC
.	TRBV5-1	TRBJ2-6	.	CASSRWGTSIGANVLTF	TGCGCCAGCAGCAGATGGGGGACTTCTATTGGGGCCAACGTCCTGACTTTC
.	TRBV2	TRBJ2-2	.	CASSRGPGDLTGELFF	TGTGCCAGCAGCCGGGGACCGGGGGATTTGACCGGGGAGCTGTTTTTT
.	TRBV7-9	TRBJ1-5	.	CASSSRPGEPQHF	TGTGCCAGCAGCTCCCGGCCCGGGGAGCCCCAGCATTTT
TRBD1	TRBV3-1/TRBV3-2	TRBJ1-6	.	CASSPRTGENSPLHF	TGTGCCAGCAGCCCTAGGACAGGCGAGAATTCACCCCTCCACTTT
.	TRBV11-2	TRBJ1-5	.	CASSISTDSNQPQHF	TGTGCCAGCAGCATCTCGACCGATAGCAATCAGCCCCAGCATTTT
TRBD2	TRBV3-1/TRBV3-2	TRBJ2-1	.	CASSQSGSNYNEQFF	TGTGCCAGCAGCCAAAGCGGGAGTAACTACAATGAGCAGTTCTTC
.	TRBV11-2	TRBJ2-3	few	CASSRARDTQYF	TGTGCCAGCAGTAGAGCACGGGATACGCAGTATTTT
TRBD1	TRBV6-5	TRBJ1-2	.	CASSYSRTGSAGYTF	TGTGCCAGCAGTTACTCGAGGACAGGGTCGGCTGGCTACACCTTC
TRBD2	TRBV9	TRBJ2-2	once	CASSNGLAGGRGGELFF	TGTGCCAGCAGCAACGGACTAGCGGGAGGGCGAGGCGGGGAGCTGTTTTTT
.	TRBV18	TRBJ2-1	.	CASSPGLALPYNEQFF	TGTGCCAGCTCACCAGGCCTAGCACTACCCTACAATGAGCAGTTCTTC
.	TRBV19	TRBJ1-1	.	CASSIEAGGMNTEAFF	TGTGCCAGTAGTATAGAGGCGGGAGGAATGAACACTGAAGCTTTCTTT
TRBD2	TRBV11-2	TRBJ2-1	few	CASSYTSGTYNEQFF	TGTGCCAGCAGCTACACTAGCGGGACCTACAATGAGCAGTTCTTC
.	TRBV30	TRBJ1-1	once	CAWELQGDTEAFF	TGTGCCTGGGAACTACAGGGCGACACTGAAGCTTTCTTT
.	TRBV28	TRBJ2-1	.	CASSLLTEGLYNEQFF	TGTGCCAGCAGTTTATTGACGGAGGGCCTCTACAATGAGCAGTTCTTC
TRBD1	TRBV27	TRBJ1-2	.	CASSLSGQGYYGYTF	TGTGCCAGCAGTTTATCGGGACAGGGTTACTATGGCTACACCTTC
.	TRBV4-1	TRBJ1-2	.	CASSQDGHLGGGYTF	TGCGCCAGCAGCCAAGACGGACACCTAGGTGGTGGCTACACCTTC
TRBD2	TRBV15	TRBJ2-3	.	CATSRGPLAGGHSGDTQYF	TGTGCCACCAGCAGAGGACCGCTAGCGGGAGGCCACTCCGGGGATACGCAGTATTTT
.	TRBV2	TRBJ2-3	.	CASNAQSDTQYF	TGTGCCAGCAATGCACAGTCGGATACGCAGTATTTT
TRBD1	TRBV4-3	TRBJ2-5	.	CASSPGSTGGQETQYF	TGCGCCAGCAGCCCCGGATCGACAGGGGGCCAAGAGACCCAGTACTTC
.	TRBV4-1	TRBJ1-2	.	CASSQAGDLIYGYTF	TGCGCCAGCAGCCAAGCCGGGGACCTCATATATGGCTACACCTTC
.	TRBV5-1	TRBJ2-7	.	CASSLPLSDAGEQYF	TGCGCCAGCAGCTTGCCGCTAAGTGATGCGGGCGAGCAGTACTTC
.	TRBV9	TRBJ2-6	once	CASSNTLSGANVLTF	TGTGCCAGCAGCAACACTCTCTCTGGGGCCAACGTCCTGACTTTC
TRBD1	TRBV19	TRBJ1-1	.	CASSIQGAIAEAFF	TGTGCCAGTAGTATACAGGGGGCGATAGCTGAAGCTTTCTTT
.	TRBV5-1	TRBJ2-7	.	CASSQGTYEQYF	TGCGCCAGCAGCCAGGGAACCTACGAGCAGTACTTC
.	TRBV2	TRBJ1-3	.	CASSEYRDSGNTIYF	TGTGCCAGCAGTGAATACAGGGACTCTGGAAACACCATATATTTT
.	TRBV19	TRBJ2-3	once	CASSTRDGKFTDTQYF	TGTGCCAGTAGCACACGGGACGGAAAGTTCACAGATACGCAGTATTTT
.	TRBV7-3	TRBJ1-6	few	CASSLWGGSPLHF	TGTGCCAGCAGCTTATGGGGAGGTTCACCCCTCCACTTT
.	TRBV12-3/TRBV12-4	TRBJ2-7	.	CASSPPTSFEQYF	TGTGCCAGCAGTCCCCCGACTAGTTTCGAGCAGTACTTC